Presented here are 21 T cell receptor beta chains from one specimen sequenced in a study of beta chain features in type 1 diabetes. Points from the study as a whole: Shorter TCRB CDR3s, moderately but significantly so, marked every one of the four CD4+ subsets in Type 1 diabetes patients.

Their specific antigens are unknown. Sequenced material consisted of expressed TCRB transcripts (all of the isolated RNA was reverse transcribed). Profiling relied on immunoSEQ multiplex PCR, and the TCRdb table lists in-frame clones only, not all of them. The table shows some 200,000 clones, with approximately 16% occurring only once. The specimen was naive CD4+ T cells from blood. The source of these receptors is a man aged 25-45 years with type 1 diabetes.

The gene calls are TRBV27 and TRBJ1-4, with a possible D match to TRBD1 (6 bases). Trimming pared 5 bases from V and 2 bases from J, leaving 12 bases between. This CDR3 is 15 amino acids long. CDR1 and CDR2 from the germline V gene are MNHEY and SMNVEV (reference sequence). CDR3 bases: TGTGCCAGCAGTAAAACACAGGGCACTAATGAAAAACTGTTTTTT. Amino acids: CASSKTQGTNEKLFF.

DNA of the CDR3: TGTGCCAGCAGCCTAGGGAACAACAGGGAAAAAACCTTC. Its translation: CASSLGNNREKTF. This chain uses TRBV4-2 with TRBJ1-2, with D perhaps TRBD1 (6 bases). Germline V CDR1 and CDR2: LGHNA, YNFKEQ. The CDR3 contains 13 residues. Between the trimmed V and J ends, which lost 4 bases and 14 bases, there was a span of 20 bases.

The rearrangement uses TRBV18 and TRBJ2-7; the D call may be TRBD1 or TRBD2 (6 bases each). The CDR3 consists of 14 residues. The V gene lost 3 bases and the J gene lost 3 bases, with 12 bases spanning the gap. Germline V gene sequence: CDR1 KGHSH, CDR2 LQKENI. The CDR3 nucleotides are TGTGCCAGCTCACCGTCGGGGGCCGGCTACGAGCAGTACTTC. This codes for CASSPSGAGYEQYF.

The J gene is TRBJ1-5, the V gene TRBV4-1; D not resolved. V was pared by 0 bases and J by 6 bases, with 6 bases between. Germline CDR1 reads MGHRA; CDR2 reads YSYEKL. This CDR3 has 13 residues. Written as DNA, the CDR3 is TGCGCCAGCAGCCAAGATGTAGTTCAGCCCCAGCATTTT. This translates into CASSQDVVQPQHF.

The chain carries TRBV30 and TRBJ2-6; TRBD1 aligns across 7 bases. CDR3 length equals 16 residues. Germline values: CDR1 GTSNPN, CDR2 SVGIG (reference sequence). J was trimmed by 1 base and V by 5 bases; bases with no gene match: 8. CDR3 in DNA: TGTGCCTGGCCTGGTGGGACAGAATCTGGGGCCAACGTCCTGACTTTC. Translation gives CAWPGGTESGANVLTF.

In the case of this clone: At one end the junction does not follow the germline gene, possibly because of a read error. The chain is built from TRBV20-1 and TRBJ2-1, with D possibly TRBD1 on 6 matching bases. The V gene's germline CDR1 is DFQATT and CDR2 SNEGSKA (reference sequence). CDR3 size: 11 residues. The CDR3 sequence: CSAPPGQELVF. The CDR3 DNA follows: TGCAGTGCTCCTCCGGGACAAGAATTGGTCTTC.

The CDR3 here is CASSPGSEETQYF. The CDR3 nucleotides are TGCGCCAGCAGCCCGGGAAGTGAAGAGACCCAGTACTTC. The V gene is TRBV5-1, the J gene TRBJ2-5, with D maybe TRBD2 (5 bases). V was pared by 4 bases and J by 3 bases, with 10 bases between. The CDR3 has 13 amino acids. Per germline, CDR1 SGHRS and CDR2 YFSETQ.

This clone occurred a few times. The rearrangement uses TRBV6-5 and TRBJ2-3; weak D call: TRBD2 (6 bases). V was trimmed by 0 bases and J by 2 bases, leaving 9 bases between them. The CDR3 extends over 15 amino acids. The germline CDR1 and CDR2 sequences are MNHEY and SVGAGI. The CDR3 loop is CASSYSGLLTDTQYF. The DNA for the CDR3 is TGTGCCAGCAGTTACTCGGGACTGCTCACAGATACGCAGTATTTT.

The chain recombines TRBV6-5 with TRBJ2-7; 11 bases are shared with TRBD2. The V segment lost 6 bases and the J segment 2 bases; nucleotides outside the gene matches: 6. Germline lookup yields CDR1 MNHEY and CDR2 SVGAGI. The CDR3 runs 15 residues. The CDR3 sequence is CASRPSGRLTYEQYF. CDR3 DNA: TGTGCCAGCAGGCCTAGCGGGAGGCTAACCTACGAGCAGTACTTC.

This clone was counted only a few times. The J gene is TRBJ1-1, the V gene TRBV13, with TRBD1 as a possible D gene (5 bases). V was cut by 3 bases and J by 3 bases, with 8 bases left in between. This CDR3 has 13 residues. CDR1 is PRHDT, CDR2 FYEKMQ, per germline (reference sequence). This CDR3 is CASSLRQYTEAFF. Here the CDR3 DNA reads TGTGCCAGCAGCTTGCGACAGTACACTGAAGCTTTCTTT.

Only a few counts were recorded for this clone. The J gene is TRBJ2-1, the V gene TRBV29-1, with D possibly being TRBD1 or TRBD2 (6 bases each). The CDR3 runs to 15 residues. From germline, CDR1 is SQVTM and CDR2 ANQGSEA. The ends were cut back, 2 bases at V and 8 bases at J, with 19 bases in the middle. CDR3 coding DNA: TGCAGCGTTGAACGAGTCGGTGGGGGGCTCTATGAGCAGTTCTTC. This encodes CSVERVGGGLYEQFF.

The CDR3 region has the DNA TGTGCCAGCAGCCAAGTCCGGTCGCGAGGTGAGCAGTTCTTC. As protein: CASSQVRSRGEQFF. J is TRBJ2-1 and V is TRBV14; unclear D gene. Germline V gene lookup returns CDR1 SGHDN and CDR2 FVKESK. This CDR3 spans 14 amino acids. Trimming left V 1 base short and J 9 bases short, with 13 bases between.

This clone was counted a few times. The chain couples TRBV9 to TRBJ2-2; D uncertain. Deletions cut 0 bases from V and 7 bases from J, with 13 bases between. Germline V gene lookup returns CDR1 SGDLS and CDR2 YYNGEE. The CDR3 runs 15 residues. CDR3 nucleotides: TGTGCCAGCAGCGTAGTAGCTAGTGCTGACGGGGAGCTGTTTTTT. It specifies CASSVVASADGELFF. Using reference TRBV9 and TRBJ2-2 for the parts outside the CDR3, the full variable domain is DSGVTQTPKHLITATGQRVTLRCSPRSGDLSVYWYQQSLDQGLQFLIQYYNGEERAKGNILERFSAQQFPDLHSELNLSSLELGDSALYFCASSVVASADGELFFGEGSRLTVL.

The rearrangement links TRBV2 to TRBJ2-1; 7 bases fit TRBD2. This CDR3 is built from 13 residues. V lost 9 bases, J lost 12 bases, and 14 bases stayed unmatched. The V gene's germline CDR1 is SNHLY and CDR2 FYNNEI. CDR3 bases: TGTGCCAGGAAGGCGGGAGTAAATTCTCCGCAGTTCTTC. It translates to CARKAGVNSPQFF.

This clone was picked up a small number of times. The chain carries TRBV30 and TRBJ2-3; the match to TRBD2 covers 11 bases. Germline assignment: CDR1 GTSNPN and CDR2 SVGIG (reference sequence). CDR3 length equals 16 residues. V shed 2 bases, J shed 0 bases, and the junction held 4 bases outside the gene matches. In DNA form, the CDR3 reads TGTGCCTGGAGTCTAGCGGGAGGAACGAGCACAGATACGCAGTATTTT. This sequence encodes CAWSLAGGTSTDTQYF.

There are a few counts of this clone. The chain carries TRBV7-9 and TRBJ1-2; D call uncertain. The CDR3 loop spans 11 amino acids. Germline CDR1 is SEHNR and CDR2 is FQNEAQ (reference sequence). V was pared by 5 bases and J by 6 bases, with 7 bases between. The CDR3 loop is CASSPGDGYTF. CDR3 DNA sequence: TGTGCCAGCAGCCCGGGAGATGGCTACACCTTC.

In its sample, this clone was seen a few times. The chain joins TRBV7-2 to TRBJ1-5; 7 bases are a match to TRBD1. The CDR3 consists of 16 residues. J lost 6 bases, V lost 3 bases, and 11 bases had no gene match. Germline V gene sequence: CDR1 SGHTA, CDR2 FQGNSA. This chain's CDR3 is CASSFQQGRSGQPQHF. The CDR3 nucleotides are TGTGCCAGCAGCTTTCAACAGGGGAGAAGTGGTCAGCCCCAGCATTTT.

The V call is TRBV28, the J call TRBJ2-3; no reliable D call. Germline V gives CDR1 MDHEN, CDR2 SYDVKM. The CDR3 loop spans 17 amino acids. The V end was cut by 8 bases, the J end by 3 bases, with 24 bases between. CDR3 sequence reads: CASVTREGKFGTDTQYF. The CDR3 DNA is TGTGCCAGCGTAACCAGAGAAGGGAAGTTTGGAACAGATACGCAGTATTTT.

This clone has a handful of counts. CDR3: CASSYLRTEGYTF. The CDR3 DNA follows: TGTGCCAGCAGCTACCTCCGGACAGAAGGCTACACCTTC. The genes are TRBV6-5 and TRBJ1-2; D is possibly TRBD1 (6 bases). The CDR3 has 13 amino acids. Trimming removed 6 bases from V and 8 bases from J, with 16 bases in between. Germline loops: CDR1 MNHEY, CDR2 SVGAGI.

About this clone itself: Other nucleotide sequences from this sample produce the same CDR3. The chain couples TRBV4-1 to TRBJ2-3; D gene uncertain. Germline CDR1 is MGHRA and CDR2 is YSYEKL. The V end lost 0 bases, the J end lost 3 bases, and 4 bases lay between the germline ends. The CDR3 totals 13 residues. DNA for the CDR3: TGCGCCAGCAGCCAAGATCCGACAGATACGCAGTATTTT. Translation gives CASSQDPTDTQYF.

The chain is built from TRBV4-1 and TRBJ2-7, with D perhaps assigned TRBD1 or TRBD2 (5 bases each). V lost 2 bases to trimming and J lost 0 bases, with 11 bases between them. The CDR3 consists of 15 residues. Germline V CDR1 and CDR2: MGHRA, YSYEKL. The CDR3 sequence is CASSQIGAGSYEQYF. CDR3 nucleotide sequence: TGCGCCAGCAGCCAAATCGGGGCGGGCTCCTACGAGCAGTACTTC.